This T cell receptor (beta chain) was recorded in a study of shared clonotypes between healthy human individuals. General study results and limits: Only a few donors were included, so the genetic and exposure-history diversity represented was limited.

The germline V gene has CDR1 SGHTA and CDR2 FQGTGA. The CDR3 is 17 amino acids. The V segment lost 1 base and the J segment 2 bases; nucleotides outside the gene matches: 6. TCRdb's copy holds only in-frame clones and misses some; the assay was immunoSEQ multiplex PCR. The sample comprises 2 million to 3 million clones, 93% of which are singletons, and around 0.4% rests with the top ten. This clone came up once. Its antigen remains unknown. Sequencing was carried out using naive CD4+ T cells from PBMCs. As to subset: CD45RA+ positively selected. V usage is TRBV7-3 and J usage is TRBJ2-1; 9 nucleotides match TRBD2. The origin of this receptor is a man between 18 and 29 years old in good health. Some clones in this sample may be carry-over from other donors' samples. CDR3 region: CASSLSASGEPYNEQFF. The CDR3 DNA reads TGTGCCAGCAGCTTAAGTGCTAGCGGGGAACCCTACAATGAGCAGTTCTTC.